Following are 30 T cell receptor beta chains from one sample sequenced in a study of T cell responses to AZD1222 COVID-19 vaccine. The table came from immunoSEQ multiplex PCR; TCRdb's copy has only in-frame clones and leaves some out. Of approximately 70,000 clones in the sample, around 86% were seen once. This specimen was peripheral blood, taken on day 0 of AZD1222 vaccination. Every receptor here comes from an adult in good health.

The J gene is TRBJ1-6, the V gene TRBV7-2, with D possibly being TRBD1 (5 bases). V was cut by 2 bases and J by 0 bases, with 14 bases left in between. CDR1 and CDR2 (germline): SGHTA, FQGNSA. The CDR3 length is 18 residues. CDR3 protein: CASSLLGAGSSYNSPLHF. The CDR3 coding sequence is TGTGCCAGCAGCTTATTAGGGGCAGGGAGCTCCTATAATTCACCCCTCCACTTT.

This chain uses TRBV12-3 or TRBV12-4 with TRBJ2-5; D may be TRBD2 (5 bases). Trimming pared 2 bases from V and 7 bases from J, leaving 11 bases between. This CDR3 spans 13 amino acids. The CDR3 DNA reads TGTGCCAGCAGTTTATGGGATGGAGGGACCCAGTACTTC. Amino acids: CASSLWDGGTQYF.

The chain recombines TRBV9 with TRBJ1-2; no clear D. The CDR3 covers 16 residues. Germline values: CDR1 SGDLS, CDR2 YYNGEE. Deletions cut 0 bases from V and 7 bases from J, with 19 bases between. The CDR3 here is CASSVDSGVLISGYTF. The CDR3, as DNA: TGTGCCAGCAGCGTAGATTCCGGGGTGCTAATATCTGGCTACACCTTC.

V and J are TRBV12-3 or TRBV12-4 and TRBJ1-2; a possible D gene is TRBD1 (5 bases). V lost 5 bases, J lost 4 bases, and 11 bases lay in between. The CDR3 consists of 13 residues. The CDR3 sequence: CASSAPGAYGYTF. The CDR3 coding sequence is TGTGCCAGCAGTGCTCCCGGGGCCTATGGCTACACCTTC.

The V call is TRBV30, the J call TRBJ1-1, with TRBD1 as a possible D gene (5 bases). The CDR3 covers 13 residues. The V end was cut by 4 bases, the J end by 5 bases, with 14 bases between. Per the germline V gene, CDR1 is GTSNPN and CDR2 is SVGIG (reference sequence). For the CDR3, the DNA is TGTGCCTGGAAGGGACGGCTAGGGACTGAAGCTTTCTTT. This sequence encodes CAWKGRLGTEAFF.

The chain has TRBV5-1 and TRBJ2-3; D tentatively fits TRBD1 or TRBD2 (5 bases each). The V end was cut by 0 bases, the J end by 1 base, with 15 bases between. The germline V gene encodes CDR1 SGHRS and CDR2 YFSETQ. This CDR3 comprises 17 residues. CDR3 loop: CASSLEGRGRGTDTQYF. Here the CDR3 DNA reads TGCGCCAGCAGCTTGGAGGGCCGGGGACGGGGCACAGATACGCAGTATTTT. Looking up the rest from reference TRBV5-1 and TRBJ2-3 gives the full variable domain: KAGVTQTPRYLIKTRGQQVTLSCSPISGHRSVSWYQQTPGQGLQFLFEYFSETQRNKGNFPGRFSGRQFSNSRSEMNVSTLELGDSALYLCASSLEGRGRGTDTQYFGPGTRLTVL.

The chain uses TRBV28 and TRBJ2-1, with 7 bases that match TRBD1. Trimming cost V 5 bases and J 15 bases; bases outside gene matches: 22. The CDR3 has 16 amino acids. Germline lookup yields CDR1 MDHEN and CDR2 SYDVKM. The CDR3 loop reads CASSPPLGTAYLEVFF. DNA of the CDR3: TGTGCCAGCAGTCCCCCCCTAGGGACAGCCTATTTGGAGGTGTTCTTC. Looking up the rest from reference TRBV28 and TRBJ2-1 gives the full variable domain: DVKVTQSSRYLVKRTGEKVFLECVQDMDHENMFWYRQDPGLGLRLIYFSYDVKMKEKGDIPEGYSVSREKKERFSLILESASTNQTSMYLCASSPPLGTAYLEVFFGPGTRLTVL.

The chain employs TRBV7-9 and TRBJ2-1; a possible D gene is TRBD1 (6 bases). CDR3 length: 15 amino acids. Germline V gene sequence: CDR1 SEHNR, CDR2 FQNEAQ (reference sequence). V dropped 1 base and J dropped 6 bases, with 13 bases sitting between them. The CDR3 is CASSLGGLAGNEQFF. The DNA of the CDR3 is TGTGCCAGCAGCTTAGGGGGGCTAGCAGGCAATGAGCAGTTCTTC.

The V gene is TRBV5-6, the J gene TRBJ2-5, with 9 bases aligning to TRBD1. J lost 5 bases, V lost 2 bases, and 10 bases had no gene match. In germline, CDR1 is SGHDT, CDR2 YYEEEE. The CDR3 length is 16 residues. CDR3: CASSFKGQGMGETQYF. The CDR3 region has the DNA TGTGCCAGCAGCTTCAAGGGACAGGGTATGGGCGAGACCCAGTACTTC.

This chain uses TRBV5-6 with TRBJ1-2; 8 positions agree with TRBD1. There are 15 residues in the CDR3. After removal of 4 bases from V and 4 bases from J, the junction contained 9 bases not matched to a gene. Per the germline V gene, CDR1 is SGHDT and CDR2 is YYEEEE. The CDR3, as DNA: TGTGCCAGCAGCCAAACCGGGACAGGACTCTATGGCTACACCTTC. Translated: CASSQTGTGLYGYTF.

This chain connects TRBV25-1 to TRBJ1-3; D gene unclear. CDR1 and CDR2 (germline): MGHDK, SYGVNS. The CDR3 extends over 16 amino acids. Trimming shortened V by 4 bases and J by 1 base, and 14 bases separated the two germline ends. CDR3 in DNA: TGTGCCAGCAGTGGATCAGGCCTAAGGTCTGGAAACACCATATATTTT. It specifies CASSGSGLRSGNTIYF.

The V gene is TRBV4-1, the J gene TRBJ1-2; no definite D call. Trimming removed 0 bases at V and 4 bases at J, with 12 bases between. Germline V gene lookup returns CDR1 MGHRA and CDR2 YSYEKL. The CDR3 length is 15 residues. CDR3 nucleotides: TGCGCCAGCAGCCAAGAGTGGGATCCCCTCTATGGCTACACCTTC. Translated, it gives CASSQEWDPLYGYTF.

This sequence joins TRBV24-1 and TRBJ2-2; D gene unclear. This CDR3 comprises 14 residues. CDR1 is KGHDR and CDR2 is SFDVKD in the germline V gene. The V and J ends lost 8 bases and 9 bases respectively, with 18 bases between them. The CDR3 nucleotides are TGTGCCACCATGGCCTCGGCCTTTGGAAGGGAGCTGTTTTTT. Amino acids: CATMASAFGRELFF.

The V gene is TRBV6-5, the J gene TRBJ1-4, with D uncertain. CDR3 length equals 15 residues. V lost 4 bases to trimming and J lost 8 bases, with 17 bases between them. Looked up from germline, CDR1 is MNHEY and CDR2 is SVGAGI. DNA for the CDR3: TGTGCCAGCAGTTTTCTCAGGCATTCGCAGGAAAAACTGTTTTTT. It translates to CASSFLRHSQEKLFF.

The rearrangement links TRBV28 to TRBJ1-5; D is uncertain. This CDR3 is 14 amino acids long. V was clipped by 6 bases and J by 7 bases, with 16 bases between them. Germline assignment: CDR1 MDHEN and CDR2 SYDVKM. DNA for the CDR3: TGTGCCAGCAGGCGGCAGAGGGAAACCCAGCCCCAGCATTTT. Encoded protein: CASRRQRETQPQHF.

The chain is built from TRBV27 and TRBJ1-6; D might be TRBD1 (5 bases). V was cut by 1 base and J by 9 bases, with 16 bases left in between. Germline V lookup: CDR1 MNHEY, CDR2 SMNVEV (reference sequence). This CDR3 spans 16 amino acids. This CDR3 reads CASSLFGARVSSPLHF. CDR3 sequence (DNA): TGTGCCAGCAGTTTATTCGGGGCCAGGGTGAGTTCACCCCTCCACTTT.

This chain uses TRBV12-3 or TRBV12-4 with TRBJ1-2; no clear D. CDR3 size: 13 residues. Trimming pared 6 bases from V and 5 bases from J, leaving 13 bases between. This CDR3 reads CASSQQPGYGYTF. The CDR3 DNA sequence: TGTGCCAGCAGCCAACAACCTGGGTATGGCTACACCTTC.

This rearrangement joins TRBV23-1 to TRBJ1-2, with D maybe TRBD1 (6 bases). TRBV23-1 falls under the ORF class, with uncertain function. V shed 6 bases and J shed 4 bases, with 24 bases lying between them. The CDR3 sequence is 17 residues long. Here the CDR3 reads CASSLMANGGGSYGYTF. Written as DNA, the CDR3 is TGCGCCAGCAGCCTAATGGCCAACGGGGGGGGCAGCTATGGCTACACCTTC.

The J gene is TRBJ2-5, the V gene TRBV10-3; 8 nucleotides agree with TRBD1. This CDR3 spans 14 amino acids. Germline V lookup: CDR1 ENHRY, CDR2 SYGVKD. The junction had 8 bases not matched to a gene; V was cut back by 6 bases and J by 5 bases. This chain's CDR3 is CAIRHGQGDETQYF. The CDR3 region has the DNA TGTGCCATCAGGCATGGACAGGGCGACGAGACCCAGTACTTC.

The V gene is TRBV3-1 (or the pseudogene TRBV3-2), the J gene TRBJ2-2, with TRBD2 as a possible D gene (6 bases). There are 16 residues in the CDR3. With 1 base removed from V and 6 bases from J, the gap between germline ends came to 15 bases. Germline V gene sequence: CDR1 LGHDT, CDR2 YNNKEL (reference sequence). This CDR3 reads CASSQGGATGAGELFF. CDR3 in DNA: TGTGCCAGCAGCCAAGGGGGTGCAACGGGGGCCGGGGAGCTGTTTTTT.

This sequence joins TRBV12-3 or TRBV12-4 and TRBJ2-7, with D tentatively TRBD1 (6 bases). V lost 5 bases to trimming and J lost 5 bases, with 13 bases between them. The CDR3 contains 13 residues. The CDR3 DNA reads as TGTGCCAGCAGTATGGCGGACAGCCACGAGCAGTACTTC. The encoded protein is CASSMADSHEQYF.

The DNA of the CDR3 is TGTGCCAGCAGTTTACGGGGCATGGCAGGGCGGGAGACCCAGTACTTC. Amino acid sequence: CASSLRGMAGRETQYF. The rearrangement joins TRBV28 to TRBJ2-5, with D perhaps being TRBD1 or TRBD2 (5 bases each). This CDR3 region has 16 residues. Germline V gene data show CDR1 as MDHEN and CDR2 as SYDVKM. V was trimmed by 2 bases and J by 5 bases, leaving 18 bases between them.

The chain employs TRBV2 and TRBJ1-1; 7 nucleotides align to TRBD1. CDR1 and CDR2 (germline): SNHLY, FYNNEI. The CDR3 extends over 17 amino acids. J gave up 3 bases and V 7 bases, and 17 bases lay outside the gene matches. In DNA form, the CDR3 reads TGTGCCAGCATGGAGGCAGGGGGGGCCCCGGGTGACACTGAAGCTTTCTTT. This translates into CASMEAGGAPGDTEAFF.

The V gene is TRBV9, the J gene TRBJ1-4, with 7 bases aligning to TRBD1. With V trimmed by 2 bases and J by 4 bases, 5 bases remained unmatched. The CDR3 is 15 amino acids. CDR1 is SGDLS, CDR2 YYNGEE, per germline. The CDR3 is CASSVSTGFNEKLFF. The CDR3 DNA reads as TGTGCCAGCAGCGTTTCGACAGGGTTTAATGAAAAACTGTTTTTT.

This rearrangement joins TRBV5-5 to TRBJ1-6; D ambiguous. In germline, CDR1 is SGHKS, CDR2 YYEKEE (reference sequence). Trimming left V 4 bases short and J 10 bases short, with 24 bases between. The CDR3 contains 17 residues. The CDR3 loop is CASSLLTPAGRDSPLHF. CDR3 bases: TGTGCCAGCAGCCTCCTAACACCGGCCGGGAGAGACTCACCCCTCCACTTT.

A remark on this clone: The junction and the germline gene differ at one end; a read error may be behind it. The rearrangement uses TRBV5-1 and TRBJ2-1; D is uncertain. The length of the CDR3 is 11 residues. Germline V CDR1 and CDR2: SGHRS, YFSETQ. The DNA of the CDR3 is TGCGCCAGCAGCTCAATCAATCAGCAGTTCTTC. Translating gives CASSSINQQFF.

The chain has TRBV15 and TRBJ2-6; D is undetermined. Trimming stripped 7 bases from V and 0 bases from J, with 4 bases between. CDR3 length equals 13 residues. Germline V gene data show CDR1 as LNHNV and CDR2 as YYDKDF (reference sequence). The CDR3 DNA reads as TGTGCCACCACCCGCTCTGGGGCCAACGTCCTGACTTTC. It is translated as CATTRSGANVLTF.

The CDR3 sequence is CASSLNSQETQYF. In DNA form, the CDR3 reads TGTGCCAGCAGCTTAAACAGCCAAGAGACCCAGTACTTC. The V gene is TRBV11-1, the J gene TRBJ2-5; no clear D. The CDR3 extends over 13 amino acids. V was cut by 2 bases and J by 1 base, with 5 bases left in between. Germline CDR1 reads SGHAT; CDR2 reads FQDESV (reference sequence). Full variable domain (remainder filled in from reference TRBV11-1 and TRBJ2-5): EAEVAQSPRYKITEKSQAVAFWCDPISGHATLYWYRQILGQGPELLVQFQDESVVDDSQLPKDRFSAERLKGVDSTLKIQPAELGDSAMYLCASSLNSQETQYFGPGTRLLVL.

This clone showed up just a few times. The genes are TRBV5-4 and TRBJ1-2, with a tentative D call TRBD1 (6 bases). In germline, CDR1 is SGHNT, CDR2 YYREEE (reference sequence). This CDR3 spans 12 amino acids. Trimming left V 4 bases short and J 4 bases short, with 8 bases between. The CDR3, as DNA: TGTGCCAGCAGCCCGGACAGCTATGGCTACACCTTC. Its translation is CASSPDSYGYTF.

This chain connects TRBV7-2 to TRBJ1-5; weak D call: TRBD1 (5 bases). V was trimmed by 4 bases and J by 10 bases, leaving 11 bases between them. The CDR3 is made up of 12 amino acids. Germline loops: CDR1 SGHTA, CDR2 FQGNSA. CDR3 loop: CASSWVGGPQHF. The CDR3 DNA reads TGTGCCAGCAGCTGGGTCGGGGGTCCCCAGCATTTT.